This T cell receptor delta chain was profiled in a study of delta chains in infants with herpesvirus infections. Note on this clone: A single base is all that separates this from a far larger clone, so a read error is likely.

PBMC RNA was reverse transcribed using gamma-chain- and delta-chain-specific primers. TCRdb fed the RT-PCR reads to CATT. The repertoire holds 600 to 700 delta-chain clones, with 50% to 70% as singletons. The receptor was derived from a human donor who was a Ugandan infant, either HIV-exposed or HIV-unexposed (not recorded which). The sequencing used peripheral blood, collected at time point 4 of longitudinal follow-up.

DNA of the CDR3: TGTGCTCTTGGGGATCCCCTGAGCGATAAACTCATCTTT. Protein: CALGDPLSDKLIF. The chain links TRDV1 to TRDJ1; no clear D. Trimming shortened V by 3 bases and J by 4 bases, and 9 bases separated the two germline ends. The CDR3 totals 13 residues. Germline V lookup: CDR1 TSWWSYY, CDR2 QGS.